This T cell receptor beta chain came from a study of T-cell memory formation after mild COVID-19. Using constant-segment primers, 5'RACE produced TCR alpha and TCR beta cDNA libraries carrying sample barcodes and UMIs. TCRdb re-called the 5' RACE reads through MiXCR, storing one row per CDR3 protein. This sample yields around 200,000 distinct CDR3 sequences, of which more than 25% are seen a single time; approximately 10% belongs to the top ten. Germline lookup yields CDR1 SGHVS and CDR2 FQNEAQ. The CDR3 contains 14 residues. Trimming left V 2 bases short and J 7 bases short, with 12 bases between. The sample comprised PBMCs or a T cell subset sorted from them (not recorded which). The chain employs TRBV7-8 and TRBJ1-5; D remains unclear. This sequence originates from an adult woman who had mild COVID-19 (a few samples of this study predate the infection). Cell type and time point are not known. The CDR3 sequence: CASSLFKGRQPQHF. CDR3 coding DNA: TGTGCCAGCAGCTTATTTAAGGGTAGGCAGCCCCAGCATTTT. Full variable domain (outside the CDR3, taken from reference TRBV7-8 and TRBJ1-5): GAGVSQSPRYKVAKRGQDVALRCDPISGHVSLFWYQQALGQGPEFLTYFQNEAQLDKSGLPSDRFFAERPEGSVSTLKIQRTQQEDSAVYLCASSLFKGRQPQHFGDGTRLSIL.